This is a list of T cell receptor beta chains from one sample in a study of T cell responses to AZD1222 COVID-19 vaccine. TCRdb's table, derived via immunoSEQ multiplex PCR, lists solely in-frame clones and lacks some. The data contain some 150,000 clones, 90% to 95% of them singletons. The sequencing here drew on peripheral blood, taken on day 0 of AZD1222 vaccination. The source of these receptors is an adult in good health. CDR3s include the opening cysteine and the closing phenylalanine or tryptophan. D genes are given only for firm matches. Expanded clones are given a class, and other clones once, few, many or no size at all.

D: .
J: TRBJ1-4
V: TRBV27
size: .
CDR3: CASSASPYRAGGEKLFF
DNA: TGTGCCAGCAGTGCCTCCCCCTACAGGGCTGGTGGGGAAAAACTGTTTTTT

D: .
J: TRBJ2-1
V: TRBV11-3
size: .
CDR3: CASSSGLGSYNEQFF
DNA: TGTGCCAGCAGCTCCGGACTCGGGTCCTACAATGAGCAGTTCTTC

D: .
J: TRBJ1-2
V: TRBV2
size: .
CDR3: CASSERVNYGYTF
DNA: TGTGCCAGCAGTGAACGAGTGAACTATGGCTACACCTTC

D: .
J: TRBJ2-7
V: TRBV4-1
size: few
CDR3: CASSPTGLAAEQYF
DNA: TGCGCCAGCAGCCCGACAGGTTTGGCGGCCGAGCAGTACTTC

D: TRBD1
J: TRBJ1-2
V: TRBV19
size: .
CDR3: CASSSRTGYVGYTF
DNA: TGTGCCAGTAGTTCGAGGACAGGTTATGTTGGCTACACCTTC

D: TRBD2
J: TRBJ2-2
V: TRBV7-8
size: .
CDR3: CASSGRGTSWDGELFF
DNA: TGTGCCAGCAGCGGCCGGGGGACTAGCTGGGACGGGGAGCTGTTTTTT

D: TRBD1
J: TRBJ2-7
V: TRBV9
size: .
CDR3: CASSLRHTGQVYEQYF
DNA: TGTGCCAGCAGCCTACGGCACACGGGACAGGTCTACGAGCAGTACTTC

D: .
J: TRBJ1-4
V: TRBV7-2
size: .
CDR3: CASSLVDGEKLFF
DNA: TGTGCCAGCAGCTTAGTAGACGGTGAAAAACTGTTTTTT

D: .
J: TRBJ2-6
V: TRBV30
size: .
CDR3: CAWSRDSGANVLTF
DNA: TGTGCCTGGAGTCGGGACTCTGGGGCCAACGTCCTGACTTTC

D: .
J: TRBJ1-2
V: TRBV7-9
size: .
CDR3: CASSLESYGYTF
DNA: TGTGCCAGCAGCTTAGAAAGCTATGGCTACACCTTC

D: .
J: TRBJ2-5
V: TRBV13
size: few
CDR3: CASSLTRWETQYF
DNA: TGTGCCAGCAGCTTAACTAGATGGGAGACCCAGTACTTC

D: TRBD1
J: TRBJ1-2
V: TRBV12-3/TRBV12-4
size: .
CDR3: CASSPRTGVGYTF
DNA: TGTGCCAGCAGTCCCAGGACAGGGGTAGGCTACACCTTC

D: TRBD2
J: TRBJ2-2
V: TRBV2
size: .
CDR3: CASRVWTSGAGGELFF
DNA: TGTGCCAGCCGCGTCTGGACTAGCGGGGCTGGCGGGGAGCTGTTTTTT

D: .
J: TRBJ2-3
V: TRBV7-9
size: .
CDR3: CASSSDPMSDTQYF
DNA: TGTGCCAGCAGCTCGGACCCCATGTCAGATACGCAGTATTTT

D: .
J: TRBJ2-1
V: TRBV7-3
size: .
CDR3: CASSLSRGSYNEQFF
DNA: TGTGCCAGCAGCTTAAGTAGAGGCTCCTACAATGAGCAGTTCTTC

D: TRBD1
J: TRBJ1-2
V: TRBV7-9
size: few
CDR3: CASSRTGTGILYGYTF
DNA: TGTGCCAGCAGCAGAACCGGGACAGGGATCCTCTATGGCTACACCTTC

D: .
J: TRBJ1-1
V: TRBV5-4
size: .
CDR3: CASSFGSDTEAFF
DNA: TGTGCCAGCAGCTTCGGTTCAGACACTGAAGCTTTCTTT

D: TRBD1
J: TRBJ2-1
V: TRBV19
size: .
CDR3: CATNLRTGGHTEQFF
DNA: TGTGCCACTAATCTGCGGACAGGGGGGCACACTGAGCAGTTCTTC

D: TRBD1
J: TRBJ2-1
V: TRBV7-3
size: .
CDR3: CASSPDRVDEQFF
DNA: TGTGCCAGCAGCCCTGACAGGGTGGATGAGCAGTTCTTC

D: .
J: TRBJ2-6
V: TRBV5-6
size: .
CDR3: CASSRSPLQSSGANVLTF
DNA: TGTGCCAGCAGCCGATCGCCCCTACAGTCCTCTGGGGCCAACGTCCTGACTTTC

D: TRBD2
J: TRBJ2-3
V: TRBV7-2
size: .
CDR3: CASSFLPASGFTDTQYF
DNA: TGTGCCAGCAGCTTTCTCCCTGCTAGCGGGTTCACAGATACGCAGTATTTT

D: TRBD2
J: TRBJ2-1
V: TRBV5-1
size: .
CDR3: CASSLELAGLNEQFF
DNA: TGCGCCAGCAGCTTGGAACTAGCGGGGTTGAATGAGCAGTTCTTC

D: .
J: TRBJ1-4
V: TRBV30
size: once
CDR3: CAWSATSREKLFF
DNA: TGTGCCTGGAGTGCAACCTCTAGGGAAAAACTGTTTTTT

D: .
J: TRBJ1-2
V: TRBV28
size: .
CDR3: CASSLSIGYTF
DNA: TGTGCCAGCAGTTTGTCGATTGGCTACACCTTC

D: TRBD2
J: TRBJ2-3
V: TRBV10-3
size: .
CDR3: CAISESQVAGGRTDTQYF
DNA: TGTGCCATCAGTGAGTCCCAGGTAGCGGGGGGTCGGACAGATACGCAGTATTTT

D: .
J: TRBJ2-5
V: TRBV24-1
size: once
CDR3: CATSDSGEETQYF
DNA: TGTGCCACCAGTGATTCGGGGGAAGAGACCCAGTACTTC

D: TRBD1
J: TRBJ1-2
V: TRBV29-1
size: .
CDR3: CSAGDSPTYGYTF
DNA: TGCAGCGCCGGGGACAGCCCTACCTATGGCTACACCTTC

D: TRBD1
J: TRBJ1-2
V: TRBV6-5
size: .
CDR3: CASATSTGNGYTF
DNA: TGTGCCAGCGCCACCTCGACAGGGAATGGCTACACCTTC

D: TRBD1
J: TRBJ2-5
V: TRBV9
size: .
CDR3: CASSQGVRETQYF
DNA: TGTGCCAGTTCACAGGGGGTTAGGGAGACCCAGTACTTC

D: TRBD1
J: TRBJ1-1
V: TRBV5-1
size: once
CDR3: CASSPGQGAFF
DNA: TGCGCCAGCAGCCCGGGACAGGGGGCTTTCTTT

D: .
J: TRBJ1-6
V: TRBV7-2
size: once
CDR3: CASSLVAGASYNSPLHF
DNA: TGTGCCAGCAGCTTAGTTGCGGGGGCATCCTATAATTCACCCCTCCACTTT

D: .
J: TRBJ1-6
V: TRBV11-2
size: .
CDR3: CASSLEGGLDSPLHF
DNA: TGTGCCAGCAGCTTAGAAGGGGGACTAGACTCACCCCTCCACTTT

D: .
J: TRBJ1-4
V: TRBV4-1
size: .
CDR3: CASSQDGTVEKLFF
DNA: TGCGCCAGCAGCCAAGATGGGACGGTAGAAAAACTGTTTTTT

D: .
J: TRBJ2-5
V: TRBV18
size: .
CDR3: CASSPQGQETQYF
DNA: TGTGCCAGCTCACCCCAGGGCCAAGAGACCCAGTACTTC

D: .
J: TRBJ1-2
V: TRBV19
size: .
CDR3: CASRTYGQSGMGYTF
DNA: TGTGCCAGTAGAACCTACGGACAGAGCGGTATGGGCTACACCTTC

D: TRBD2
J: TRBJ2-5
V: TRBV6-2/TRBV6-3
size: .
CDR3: CASSFFSGGVQETQYF
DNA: TGTGCCAGCAGTTTCTTTAGCGGGGGGGTCCAAGAGACCCAGTACTTC

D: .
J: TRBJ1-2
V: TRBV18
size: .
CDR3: CASSGRSGGYTF
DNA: TGTGCCAGCTCGGGACGGTCGGGTGGCTACACCTTC

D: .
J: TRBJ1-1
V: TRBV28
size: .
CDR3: CASIPPGGGHTEAFF
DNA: TGTGCCAGCATCCCCCCAGGCGGGGGGCATACTGAAGCTTTCTTT

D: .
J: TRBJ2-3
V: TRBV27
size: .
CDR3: CASSFQGSTDTQYF
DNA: TGTGCCAGCAGTTTCCAGGGTTCCACAGATACGCAGTATTTT

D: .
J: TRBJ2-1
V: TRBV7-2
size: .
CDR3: CASSPNPGDNEQFF
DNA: TGTGCCAGCAGCCCGAACCCCGGGGACAATGAGCAGTTCTTC

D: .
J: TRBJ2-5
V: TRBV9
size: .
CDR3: CASSPFLSRETQYF
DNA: TGTGCCAGCAGCCCTTTCTTGAGCCGGGAGACCCAGTACTTC

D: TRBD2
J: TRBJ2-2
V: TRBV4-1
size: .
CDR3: CASSPELAGGPGTGELFF
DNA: TGCGCCAGCAGCCCGGAACTAGCGGGGGGGCCGGGCACCGGGGAGCTGTTTTTT